These 25 T cell receptor beta chains were sequenced from one sample in a study of T-cell reconstitution after alpha-beta-depleted transplantation in children. Using unique molecular identifiers, the investigators prepared the TCRbeta library. TCRdb re-derived calls from the PCR reads in MiXCR, one entry per CDR3 protein. The sample lists fewer than 150,000 distinct CDR3 sequences; under 30% were seen once. The material sequenced was PBMCs, mostly from graft donor cells, taken 180 days after TCRalphabeta/CD19-depleted stem cell transplant. Receptors were obtained from a male patient aged 2 to 9 who had a stem cell transplant for chronic granulomatous disease, so the T cells may come from the graft donor.

There are many counts of this clonotype. The CDR3 loop reads CASSHDKNYGYTF. CDR3 nucleotides: TGTGCCAGCAGCCACGATAAGAACTATGGCTACACCTTC. The chain has TRBV16 and TRBJ1-2; D is undetermined. The V and J ends lost 3 bases and 2 bases respectively, with 7 bases between them. Germline CDR1 and CDR2: KGHSY and FQNENV. The CDR3 has 13 residues.

This clonotype was recorded many times. The chain joins TRBV29-1 to TRBJ2-3; the D gene is possibly TRBD1 (5 bases). V lost 6 bases, J lost 0 bases, and 13 bases lay in between. Germline lookup yields CDR1 SQVTM and CDR2 ANQGSEA. CDR3 length equals 14 residues. The CDR3 is CSVARAFSTDTQYF. The CDR3 region has the DNA TGCAGCGTCGCCAGGGCTTTTAGCACAGATACGCAGTATTTT.

This clonotype was seen more than once but under ten times. The chain links TRBV12-3 or TRBV12-4 to TRBJ2-2; TRBD1 agrees at 7 bases. This CDR3 has 18 amino acids. The V gene end was trimmed by 3 bases and the J gene end by 1 base; junction bases not matched to a gene: 11. CDR3 sequence (DNA): TGTGCCAGCAGTTTGACCCACTTAAGGGGGCAGAACACCGGGGAGCTGTTTTTT. The encoded protein is CASSLTHLRGQNTGELFF.

There are many counts of this clonotype. The rearrangement uses TRBV7-9 and TRBJ2-7; no definite D call. There are 13 residues in the CDR3. Germline V gene sequence: CDR1 SEHNR, CDR2 FQNEAQ (reference sequence). Trimming cost V 2 bases and J 5 bases, with 10 bases left between them. CDR3 sequence reads: CASSLLGRNEQYF. In nucleotides, the CDR3 is TGTGCCAGCAGCTTATTAGGTAGGAACGAGCAGTACTTC.

This clonotype was counted a few times. V is TRBV6-5 and J is TRBJ2-7; tentatively, D is TRBD1 (6 bases). This CDR3 is built from 15 residues. The germline CDR1 and CDR2 sequences are MNHEY and SVGAGI. Trimming stripped 0 bases from V and 3 bases from J, with 12 bases between. The DNA for the CDR3 is TGTGCCAGCAGTTACTCGACAGGAATAATCTACGAGCAGTACTTC. Translation gives CASSYSTGIIYEQYF.

This clonotype came up a few times. The V and J genes are TRBV5-1 and TRBJ2-7; the D is unclear. Germline CDR1 reads SGHRS; CDR2 reads YFSETQ. This CDR3 is 15 amino acids long. Trimming left V 3 bases short and J 4 bases short, with 17 bases between. The CDR3 is CASSSRRTPPYEQYF. As DNA, the CDR3 is TGCGCCAGCAGCTCACGCCGAACACCTCCTTACGAGCAGTACTTC. The full variable domain, in which reference TRBV5-1 and TRBJ2-7 provide the parts outside the CDR3, is KAGVTQTPRYLIKTRGQQVTLSCSPISGHRSVSWYQQTPGQGLQFLFEYFSETQRNKGNFPGRFSGRQFSNSRSEMNVSTLELGDSALYLCASSSRRTPPYEQYFGPGTRLTVT.

The chain couples TRBV4-2 to TRBJ2-7, with TRBD1 matching over 8 bases. With V trimmed by 4 bases and J by 4 bases, 12 bases remained unmatched. CDR3 size: 16 residues. Germline loops: CDR1 LGHNA, CDR2 YNFKEQ. In DNA form, the CDR3 reads TGTGCCAGCAGCCCGACCCTCGACAGGGGTAGATACGAGCAGTACTTC. Residues: CASSPTLDRGRYEQYF.

The V call is TRBV5-4, the J call TRBJ2-1, with a tentative D call TRBD2 (6 bases). Germline CDR1 and CDR2: SGHNT and YYREEE (reference sequence). With 4 bases removed from V and 0 bases from J, the gap between germline ends came to 26 bases. This CDR3 is built from 20 residues. CDR3 DNA sequence: TGTGCCAGCAGCATGGGGGACTCTAGCCCCTTGTTCTTCTCCTACAATGAGCAGTTCTTC. Its protein product is CASSMGDSSPLFFSYNEQFF.

This clonotype was seen at least ten times. The rearrangement joins TRBV7-6 to TRBJ2-7; perhaps D is TRBD1 or TRBD2 (5 bases each). The V gene lost 3 bases and the J gene lost 6 bases, with 21 bases spanning the gap. This CDR3 spans 16 amino acids. Germline CDR1 reads SGHVS; CDR2 reads FNYEAQ. CDR3 nucleotide sequence: TGTGCCAGCAGCTTTTCACCGGGGCCGGATTTTGGCGAGCAGTACTTC. Translated: CASSFSPGPDFGEQYF.

This clonotype is medium-sized within its sample. The chain combines TRBV28 with TRBJ1-3; D gene uncertain. The CDR3 is 16 amino acids. Trimming removed 4 bases at V and 0 bases at J, with 13 bases between. Germline-derived CDR1 and CDR2 are MDHEN and SYDVKM. The CDR3 DNA reads as TGTGCCAGCAGTTCCCCTCGGAGGGTCTCTGGAAACACCATATATTTT. This sequence encodes CASSSPRRVSGNTIYF.

This clonotype came up many times. The chain is built from TRBV20-1 and TRBJ1-3, with D possibly being TRBD1 (6 bases). V was cut by 6 bases and J by 2 bases, with 17 bases left in between. The CDR3 totals 15 residues. Germline CDR1 DFQATT, CDR2 SNEGSKA (reference sequence). CDR3 sequence: CSARGSAVAGNTIYF. The CDR3 nucleotides are TGCAGTGCCAGGGGAAGCGCCGTCGCTGGAAACACCATATATTTT.

The chain links TRBV12-3 or TRBV12-4 to TRBJ2-7; D gene ambiguous. V was trimmed by 0 bases and J by 2 bases, leaving 5 bases between them. The CDR3 is 13 amino acids. The CDR3: CASSLAETYEQYF. The CDR3 DNA sequence: TGTGCCAGCAGTTTAGCGGAAACCTACGAGCAGTACTTC.

This clonotype appeared many times. The chain uses TRBV3-1 and TRBJ1-6, with TRBD1 matching 12 bases. J was trimmed by 10 bases and V by 4 bases; bases with no gene match: 14. Germline lookup yields CDR1 LGHDT and CDR2 YNNKEL (reference sequence). The CDR3 sequence is 18 residues long. The CDR3 sequence is CASSRLGQGAPPQSPLHF. The CDR3 DNA sequence: TGTGCCAGCAGCCGACTGGGACAGGGGGCCCCGCCTCAGTCACCCCTCCACTTT.

In this sample, this clonotype turned up many times. The chain links TRBV6-5 to TRBJ2-1; TRBD1 might be the D (7 bases). The germline V and J ends were trimmed by 7 bases and 6 bases, with 22 bases remaining between them. Germline V CDR1 and CDR2: MNHEY, SVGAGI. The CDR3 has 16 residues. This CDR3 reads CASKVLAGGGLNEQFF. The DNA for the CDR3 is TGTGCCAGCAAGGTTTTGGCCGGAGGGGGCCTCAATGAGCAGTTCTTC.

This sequence joins TRBV9 and TRBJ2-1; either TRBD1 or TRBD2 may fit D (7 bases each). The ends were cut back, 7 bases at V and 6 bases at J, with 17 bases in the middle. The CDR3 is made up of 14 amino acids. Germline CDR1 is SGDLS and CDR2 is YYNGEE. The CDR3 nucleotides read TGTGCCAGCGGTGGGGCAGGGGGGGTCAATGAGCAGTTCTTC. Translating it yields CASGGAGGVNEQFF.

This clonotype was picked up a small number of times. The chain joins TRBV3-1 to TRBJ2-2; D is unresolved. Germline V gene sequence: CDR1 LGHDT, CDR2 YNNKEL (reference sequence). This CDR3 is 13 amino acids long. Trimming pared 2 bases from V and 4 bases from J, leaving 5 bases between. In DNA form, the CDR3 reads TGTGCCAGCAGCCAATCGGTCACCGGGGAGCTGTTTTTT. Protein: CASSQSVTGELFF.

This clonotype was observed at least ten times. The genes are TRBV12-3 or TRBV12-4 and TRBJ2-5; no clear D. This CDR3 comprises 12 residues. V lost 2 bases to trimming and J lost 3 bases, with 4 bases between them. CDR3 amino acids: CASSLLEETQYF. As DNA, the CDR3 is TGTGCCAGCAGTTTACTGGAAGAGACCCAGTACTTC.

This clonotype was found a few times. The chain joins TRBV12-3 or TRBV12-4 to TRBJ1-6, with a tentative D call TRBD1 (5 bases). CDR3 length: 14 residues. V lost 7 bases and J lost 10, with 17 bases in between. CDR3: CASKRDAFGSPLHF. The CDR3 nucleotides read TGTGCCAGCAAGCGGGACGCCTTCGGGTCACCCCTCCACTTT.

V gene TRBV25-1 combines with J gene TRBJ2-5; 9 bases line up with TRBD2. Germline V gives CDR1 MGHDK, CDR2 SYGVNS. The CDR3 spans 15 residues. The J segment lost 5 bases and the V segment lost 5 bases, leaving 9 bases of the junction unmatched. The CDR3 region is CASSSYSGSSETQYF. Here the CDR3 DNA reads TGTGCCAGCAGTTCCTATAGCGGGAGTTCCGAGACCCAGTACTTC.

As DNA, the CDR3 is TGCAGCGTTGACATGGGAGTTTGGACAGATACGCAGTATTTT. It yields the protein CSVDMGVWTDTQYF. V gene TRBV29-1 combines with J gene TRBJ2-3; perhaps TRBD2 as D (5 bases). The V gene's germline CDR1 is SQVTM and CDR2 ANQGSEA. This CDR3 has 14 amino acids. V shed 3 bases and J shed 3 bases, with 13 bases lying between them.

A few counts support this clonotype. The V call is TRBV20-1, the J call TRBJ2-1; TRBD1 agrees at 9 bases. Germline V CDR1 and CDR2: DFQATT, SNEGSKA (reference sequence). V trimming: 6 bases; J trimming: 9 bases; junction bases outside the gene matches: 18. This CDR3 comprises 16 residues. The CDR3 region is CSAFTPGTGRLGEQFF. Written as DNA, the CDR3 is TGCAGTGCCTTCACTCCCGGGACAGGGCGTCTTGGTGAGCAGTTCTTC.

Note on this clonotype: A junction boundary mismatches the germline segment, possibly from a read error. The genes are TRBV5-1 and TRBJ2-1, with D possibly TRBD2 on 6 matching bases. Per the germline V gene, CDR1 is SGHRS and CDR2 is YFSETQ. The CDR3 contains 12 residues. CDR3 sequence: CASSQAWGVLTF. The CDR3 nucleotides are TGCGCCAGCAGCCAAGCTTGGGGGGTGCTGACCTTC.

In this sample, this clonotype turned up a few times. Being one base from a much bigger clone, this may be a read error. The V call is TRBV10-3, the J call TRBJ2-1; the match to TRBD2 covers 11 bases. CDR3 length: 15 residues. V lost 6 bases to trimming and J lost 3 bases; unmatched junction nucleotides: 4. Germline V CDR1 and CDR2: ENHRY, SYGVKD. The CDR3 DNA reads as TGTGCCATCAGCCCGGGACTAGCGGACTACAATGAGCAGTTCTTC. Translated: CAISPGLADYNEQFF.

This chain's CDR3 is CSVPLWTSGSQEDTQYF. The CDR3 DNA reads TGCAGCGTACCGCTTTGGACTAGCGGGAGTCAGGAGGATACGCAGTATTTT. The chain combines TRBV29-1 with TRBJ2-3, with 13 bases matching TRBD2. Per the germline V gene, CDR1 is SQVTM and CDR2 is ANQGSEA. The junction had 15 bases not matched to a gene; V was cut back by 6 bases and J by 6 bases. The CDR3 is 17 amino acids.

The table lists this clonotype with many counts. The chain uses TRBV2 and TRBJ2-5, with D perhaps TRBD1 or TRBD2 (5 bases each). CDR3 length: 16 amino acids. Trimming pared 8 bases from V and 0 bases from J, leaving 19 bases between. Germline values: CDR1 SNHLY, CDR2 FYNNEI. The CDR3 here is CASAGSGWGYQETQYF. The CDR3 nucleotides are TGTGCCAGCGCGGGCTCAGGATGGGGGTACCAAGAGACCCAGTACTTC.